This T cell receptor beta chain emerged from a study of PD-1 blockade in classical Hodgkin lymphoma. Stated time point: newly diagnosed, previously untreated cHL patient sample. Losses at the gene ends were 6 bases for V and 0 bases for J; bases not matched to a gene: 13. CDR1 and CDR2 from the germline V gene are SEHNR and FQNEAQ (reference sequence). The CDR3 consists of 17 residues. Concerning this clone itself: Its matching antigen is unknown.

Method: immunoSEQ multiplex PCR; TCRdb's copy keeps in-frame clones and lacks some. The table lists roughly 7,000 clones, 78% of them singletons, with roughly 8.3% in the top ten. Points from the study as a whole: Reports described newly diagnosed patients as having lower baseline TCR diversity than healthy donors.

Source material: peripheral blood mononuclear cells (PBMCs). This receptor was taken from a human donor with classical Hodgkin lymphoma. This chain joins TRBV7-9 and TRBJ1-2, with 7 bases lining up with TRBD1. Written as DNA, the CDR3 is TGTGCCAGCAGTCCTACCTTGGACAGGAGATCTAACTATGGCTACACCTTC. This codes for CASSPTLDRRSNYGYTF.